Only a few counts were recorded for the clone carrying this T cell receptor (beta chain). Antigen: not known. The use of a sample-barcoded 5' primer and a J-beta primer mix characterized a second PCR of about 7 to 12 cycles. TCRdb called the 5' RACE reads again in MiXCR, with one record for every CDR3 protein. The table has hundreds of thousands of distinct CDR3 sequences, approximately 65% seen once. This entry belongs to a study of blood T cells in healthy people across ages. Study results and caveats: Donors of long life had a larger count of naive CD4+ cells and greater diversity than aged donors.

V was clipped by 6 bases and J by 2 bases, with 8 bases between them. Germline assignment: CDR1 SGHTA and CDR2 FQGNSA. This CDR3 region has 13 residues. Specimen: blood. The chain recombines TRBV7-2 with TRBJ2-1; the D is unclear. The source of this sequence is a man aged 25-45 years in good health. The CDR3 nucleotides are TGTGCCAGCAGTAGTTGGGCCTACAATGAGCAGTTCTTC. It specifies CASSSWAYNEQFF. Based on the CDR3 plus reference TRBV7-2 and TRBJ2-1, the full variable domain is GAGVSQSPSNKVTEKGKDVELRCDPISGHTALYWYRQSLGQGLEFLIYFQGNSAPDKSGLPSDRFSAERTGGSVSTLTIQRTQQEDSAVYLCASSSWAYNEQFFGPGTRLTVL.